The 17 T cell receptor beta chains in this list originate from one sample, sequenced in a study of follicular helper T cells after annual influenza vaccination. Time point defined: 2014-2015 season, pre-vaccination. Clones were sequenced by immunoSEQ multiplex PCR, and TCRdb holds only the in-frame ones, with some missing. Seen here are just under 9,000 clones, roughly 80% observed once, and the top ten hold over 3%. The source was CXCR5+ CD38- circulating T follicular helper cells from blood, collected on the day of influenza vaccination. Subset of the sample: circulating Tfh, non-naive CD4+CXCR5+PD-1+ (ICOS+CD38+ or ICOS-CD38-). Receptors were obtained from an adult who received the influenza vaccine.

The CDR3 region is CAWSVLQAGGVGELFF. The CDR3 region has the DNA TGTGCCTGGAGTGTACTCCAGGCGGGGGGGGTCGGGGAGCTGTTTTTT. The chain has TRBV30 and TRBJ2-2, with 9 bases matching TRBD2. The CDR3 has 16 residues. CDR1 and CDR2 (germline): GTSNPN, SVGIG (reference sequence). V was pared by 0 bases and J by 7 bases, with 9 bases of the junction left unmatched. Full variable domain (missing parts from reference TRBV30 and TRBJ2-2): SQTIHQWPATLVQPVGSPLSLECTVEGTSNPNLYWYRQAAGRGLQLLFYSVGIGQISSEVPQNLSASRPQDRQFILSSKKLLLSDSGFYLCAWSVLQAGGVGELFFGEGSRLTVL.

J is TRBJ1-1 and V is TRBV7-2; the D gene is possibly TRBD1 (6 bases). Trimming pared 3 bases from V and 6 bases from J, leaving 11 bases between. The CDR3 totals 13 residues. Germline CDR1 and CDR2: SGHTA and FQGNSA. The CDR3 nucleotides are TGTGCCAGCAGCTTCATCCAGGGGTCTGAAGCTTTCTTT. The encoded protein is CASSFIQGSEAFF.

The chain combines TRBV7-2 with TRBJ1-2; D remains ambiguous. The CDR3 covers 13 residues. Trimming took 5 bases from V and 1 from J, leaving 8 bases between them. Germline assignment: CDR1 SGHTA and CDR2 FQGNSA. CDR3 region: CASSPQNNYGYTF. In DNA, the CDR3 is TGTGCCAGCAGCCCTCAGAATAACTATGGCTACACCTTC.

The chain employs TRBV6-1 and TRBJ2-1, with D tentatively TRBD2 (6 bases). Trimming left V 10 bases short and J 6 bases short, with 13 bases between. There are 12 residues in the CDR3. Per germline, CDR1 MNHNS and CDR2 SASEGT. The CDR3 sequence: CATATSPNEQFF. The CDR3 nucleotides are TGTGCCACCGCGACTAGTCCCAATGAGCAGTTCTTC.

CDR3 region: CSVAPRTGAYEQYF. CDR3 DNA sequence: TGCAGCGTTGCCCCACGGACTGGAGCCTACGAGCAGTACTTC. V is TRBV29-1 and J is TRBJ2-7, with D perhaps TRBD2 (5 bases). The germline V gene has CDR1 SQVTM and CDR2 ANQGSEA. CDR3 length equals 14 residues. Trimming stripped 4 bases from V and 2 bases from J, with 15 bases between.

V is TRBV7-9 and J is TRBJ1-4, with 7 bases matching TRBD1. This CDR3 is 18 amino acids long. The V segment lost 3 bases and the J segment 4 bases; nucleotides outside the gene matches: 14. The germline gives CDR1 SEHNR, CDR2 FQNEAQ (reference sequence). In nucleotides, the CDR3 is TGTGCCAGCAGCTTGATGGCCCTCGGGACAGCTAGTAATGAAAAACTGTTTTTT. Protein product: CASSLMALGTASNEKLFF.

The chain has TRBV5-8 and TRBJ1-5, with D hard to call. Trimming removed 0 bases at V and 3 bases at J, with 10 bases between. CDR1 SGHTS and CDR2 YDEGEE come from the germline V gene. The CDR3 totals 15 residues. The CDR3 nucleotides are TGTGCCAGCAGCTTGGGGACGGTGCTCAATCAGCCCCAGCATTTT. Translated, it gives CASSLGTVLNQPQHF.

The gene calls are TRBV9 and TRBJ1-2, with D unresolved. Trimming pared 4 bases from V and 8 bases from J, leaving 15 bases between. The CDR3 runs to 13 residues. Germline-derived CDR1 and CDR2 are SGDLS and YYNGEE. The DNA for the CDR3 is TGTGCCAGCAGCCAATCGACTGAGACAGGCTACACCTTC. Translated, it gives CASSQSTETGYTF. The full variable domain, completed using reference TRBV9 and TRBJ1-2, is DSGVTQTPKHLITATGQRVTLRCSPRSGDLSVYWYQQSLDQGLQFLIQYYNGEERAKGNILERFSAQQFPDLHSELNLSSLELGDSALYFCASSQSTETGYTFGSGTRLTVV.

The rearrangement joins TRBV7-2 to TRBJ2-5; maybe TRBD2 (6 bases). The CDR3 loop spans 14 amino acids. CDR1 is SGHTA and CDR2 is FQGNSA in the germline V gene. The V and J ends lost 3 bases and 5 bases respectively, with 13 bases between them. The CDR3 region is CASSFNGGGETQYF. CDR3 coding DNA: TGTGCCAGCAGCTTTAACGGGGGTGGGGAGACCCAGTACTTC.

This clone was counted only a few times. V usage is TRBV6-6 and J usage is TRBJ1-2; no firm D call. The CDR3 loop spans 14 amino acids. V shed 6 bases and J shed 0 bases, with 11 bases lying between them. The V gene's germline CDR1 is MNHNY and CDR2 SVGAGI (reference sequence). In nucleotides, the CDR3 is TGTGCCAGCAGGGTTGGAGGGCCTAACTATGGCTACACCTTC. This codes for CASRVGGPNYGYTF.

This chain links TRBV7-2 with TRBJ2-2; unclear D gene. Per germline, CDR1 SGHTA and CDR2 FQGNSA. With 7 bases removed from V and 4 bases from J, the gap between germline ends came to 19 bases. There are 16 residues in the CDR3. This chain's CDR3 is CASTLQLTFPTGELFF. The CDR3 DNA reads as TGTGCCAGCACCCTACAGCTCACCTTTCCCACCGGGGAGCTGTTTTTT.

The gene calls are TRBV5-6 and TRBJ2-5; possibly TRBD1 for D (6 bases). The CDR3 contains 17 residues. Germline CDR1 SGHDT, CDR2 YYEEEE. V lost 4 bases, J lost 1 base, and 20 bases lay in between. The CDR3 here is CASSREVGAGLQETQYF. In nucleotides, the CDR3 is TGTGCCAGCAGCCGCGAGGTGGGGGCAGGACTCCAAGAGACCCAGTACTTC. The full variable domain, completed using reference TRBV5-6 and TRBJ2-5, is DAGVTQSPTHLIKTRGQQVTLRCSPKSGHDTVSWYQQALGQGPQFIFQYYEEEERQRGNFPDRFSGHQFPNYSSELNVNALLLGDSALYLCASSREVGAGLQETQYFGPGTRLLVL.

This clone was detected once. The genes are TRBV11-2 and TRBJ2-3; no clear D gene. The CDR3 spans 12 residues. V gave up 3 bases and J gave up 0 bases, with 1 base separating them. The germline CDR1 and CDR2 sequences are SGHAT and FQNNGV. This chain's CDR3 is CASSLSTDTQYF. CDR3 sequence (DNA): TGTGCCAGCAGCTTGAGCACAGATACGCAGTATTTT.

The chain employs TRBV5-6 and TRBJ1-2; no clear D. From germline, CDR1 is SGHDT and CDR2 YYEEEE. V shed 1 base and J shed 6 bases, with 10 bases lying between them. This CDR3 comprises 13 residues. The CDR3 sequence: CASSLRGFHGYTF. In DNA form, the CDR3 reads TGTGCCAGCAGCTTGAGAGGGTTCCATGGCTACACCTTC.

The chain uses TRBV27 and TRBJ1-1; possibly TRBD1 for D (5 bases). From germline, CDR1 is MNHEY and CDR2 SMNVEV (reference sequence). The CDR3 has 14 amino acids. Trimming stripped 5 bases from V and 1 base from J, with 11 bases between. The CDR3 DNA reads TGTGCCAGCAGTACGGGACCGCCGAACACTGAAGCTTTCTTT. The encoded protein is CASSTGPPNTEAFF.

In the case of this clone: The junction differs from germline at one of its ends, possibly a read error. The rearrangement joins TRBV11-2 to TRBJ1-1; D remains unclear. CDR1 is SGHAT and CDR2 is FQNNGV in the germline V gene. CDR3 size: 15 residues. The CDR3, as DNA: TGTGCCAGCAGCTTAACGGCTCAGGTGAACTCTGAAGCTTTCTTT. Translated, it gives CASSLTAQVNSEAFF.

A few counts support this clone. V usage is TRBV19 and J usage is TRBJ1-3, with TRBD1 matching over 8 bases. V lost 9 bases, J lost 1 base, and 5 bases stayed unmatched. Germline V gene data show CDR1 as LNHDA and CDR2 as SQIVND (reference sequence). The CDR3 has 14 residues. Here the CDR3 DNA reads TGTGCCAGCAAACAGGGGGTGTCTGGAAACACCATATATTTT. Its translation: CASKQGVSGNTIYF.